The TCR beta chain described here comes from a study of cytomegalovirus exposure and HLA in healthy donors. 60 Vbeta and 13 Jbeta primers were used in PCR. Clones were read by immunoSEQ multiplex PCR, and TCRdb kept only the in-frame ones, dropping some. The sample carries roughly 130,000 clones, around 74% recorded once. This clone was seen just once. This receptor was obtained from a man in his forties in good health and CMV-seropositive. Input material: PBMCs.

CDR3 bases: TGTGCCTGGAAGCACTCTGGGGCCAACGTCCTGACTTTC. Translating it yields CAWKHSGANVLTF. The chain combines TRBV30 with TRBJ2-6, with D hard to call. Germline V gene lookup returns CDR1 GTSNPN and CDR2 SVGIG (reference sequence). Trimming stripped 4 bases from V and 0 bases from J, with 4 bases between. The CDR3 covers 13 residues.